Shown below are 15 T cell receptor beta chains from a single sample sequenced in a study of blood T cells in healthy people across ages (dated by TCRdb to 2014 to 2015). Receptor libraries were prepared by 5' RACE. The sequencing machine was an Illumina HiSeq 2500. A second PCR of roughly 7 to 11 cycles was performed with a sample-barcoded 5' primer and a J-beta primer mix. Through fastp at Q25 and MiXCR, TCRdb rebuilt clones from the public reads, retaining in-frame beta chains. Every distinct CDR3 protein forms one entry, paired with its most common genes and DNA. The sample table lists about 1.4 million distinct CDR3 sequences, approximately 59% of them with a count of one. The ten largest clonotypes hold 6.5% to 8.5% of the sample. Source material: blood. These receptor sequences come from a man between 18 and 29 years old in good health.

The CDR3 bases are TGTGCCAGCAGCCAGAGGGCCGGGACCCTCTACGAGCAGTACTTC. The encoded protein is CASSQRAGTLYEQYF. The chain links TRBV4-2 to TRBJ2-1; D assignment may be TRBD1 or TRBD2 (5 bases each). Matching the DNA end better, TRBJ2-7 makes the J call doubtful. This CDR3 contains 15 residues. Germline V CDR1 and CDR2: LGHNA, YNFKEQ.

V and J are TRBV29-1 and TRBJ2-7, with 10 positions matching TRBD1. The CDR3 contains 13 residues. Trimming cost V 7 bases and J 7 bases; bases outside gene matches: 10. Germline CDR1 is SQVTM and CDR2 is ANQGSEA. This CDR3 is CSAAGTGADEQYF. CDR3 nucleotide sequence: TGCAGCGCGGCCGGGACAGGGGCTGATGAGCAGTACTTC.

V and J are TRBV29-1 and TRBJ2-5; D may be TRBD1 or TRBD2 (5 bases each). Trimming removed 3 bases from V and 0 bases from J, with 8 bases in between. The germline gives CDR1 SQVTM, CDR2 ANQGSEA. CDR3 length: 13 amino acids. In DNA form, the CDR3 reads TGCAGCGTTGATGGGGGATACCAAGAGACCCAGTACTTC. As protein: CSVDGGYQETQYF.

The chain couples TRBV5-6 to TRBJ2-3; 11 bases line up with TRBD2. The V segment lost 1 base and the J segment 5 bases; nucleotides outside the gene matches: 6. The CDR3 runs 16 residues. Germline CDR1 reads SGHDT; CDR2 reads YYEEEE. CDR3 coding DNA: TGTGCCAGCAGCTTGTACGGGACTAGCGGTGTAGATACGCAGTATTTT. This translates into CASSLYGTSGVDTQYF.

The genes are TRBV6-5 and TRBJ2-3; D is unclear. Looked up from germline, CDR1 is MNHEY and CDR2 is SVGAGI. CDR3 length: 16 residues. V was pared by 1 base and J by 0 bases, with 11 bases between. The CDR3 loop is CASSYLGQSSTDTQYF. CDR3 bases: TGTGCCAGCAGTTACTTAGGGCAGTCTAGCACAGATACGCAGTATTTT.

This clonotype appeared once. This chain uses TRBV11-2 with TRBJ2-7, with no clear D. The length of the CDR3 is 15 residues. Trimming removed 7 bases from V and 0 bases from J, with 16 bases in between. Germline V gene sequence: CDR1 SGHAT, CDR2 FQNNGV. CDR3: CASTSGRISSYEQYF. The CDR3 coding sequence is TGTGCCAGCACCTCCGGACGGATAAGCTCCTACGAGCAGTACTTC.

This clonotype has more than one count but fewer than ten. The chain combines TRBV5-5 with TRBJ2-7, with TRBD1 matching over 7 bases. The CDR3 is 15 residues long. Germline CDR1 is SGHKS and CDR2 is YYEKEE (reference sequence). V gave up 4 bases and J gave up 2 bases; unmatched junction bases: 9. The CDR3 region is CASSLAGTAPYEQYF. CDR3 bases: TGTGCCAGCAGCCTAGCCGGGACAGCTCCCTACGAGCAGTACTTC.

This sequence joins TRBV12-3 or TRBV12-4 and TRBJ2-7, with D possibly matching TRBD1 (5 bases). CDR3 length equals 14 residues. Trimming shortened V by 7 bases and J by 6 bases, and 19 bases separated the two germline ends. The CDR3 region has the DNA TGTGCCAGCACCCCCGTAGCAGGGTCAAGCGAGCAGTACTTC. Its protein product is CASTPVAGSSEQYF.

This clonotype was seen a handful of times. The chain links TRBV29-1 to TRBJ2-5; D gene unclear. The J call may be faulty, since TRBJ2-7 better matches the DNA end. The CDR3 contains 12 residues. Germline values: CDR1 SQVTM, CDR2 ANQGSEA. The CDR3, as DNA: TGCAGCGCCCAGGTGTCTACTTACGAGCAGTACTTC. Translated: CSAQVSTYEQYF.

The V gene is TRBV12-3 or TRBV12-4, the J gene TRBJ1-1; a weak D match, TRBD1 (5 bases). Trimming shortened V by 6 bases and J by 4 bases, and 12 bases separated the two germline ends. This CDR3 has 13 residues. The CDR3: CASRTEGITEAFF. CDR3 bases: TGTGCCAGCAGAACCGAGGGGATCACTGAAGCTTTCTTT.

The chain combines TRBV20-1 with TRBJ1-5; 7 bases match TRBD1. V gave up 8 bases and J gave up 1 base; unmatched junction bases: 8. Germline values: CDR1 DFQATT, CDR2 SNEGSKA (reference sequence). This CDR3 is built from 14 residues. The CDR3 loop reads CSPSTGRSNQPQHF. The CDR3 DNA follows: TGCAGTCCTTCGACAGGGAGGAGCAATCAGCCCCAGCATTTT.

A remark on this clonotype: The junction shows a germline mismatch at one end, possibly a read error. This sequence joins TRBV5-1 and TRBJ2-3; TRBD2 aligns across 14 bases. This CDR3 is built from 17 residues. CDR1 and CDR2 from the germline V gene are SGHRS and YFSETQ. CDR3 in DNA: TGCGCCAGCAGCCCGCATGGGACTAGCGGGAGCACGGATACGCAGTATTTT. Protein sequence: CASSPHGTSGSTDTQYF.

V usage is TRBV7-8 and J usage is TRBJ2-1; 11 positions agree with TRBD2. CDR1 is SGHVS and CDR2 is FQNEAQ in the germline V gene. Trimming cost V 6 bases and J 2 bases; bases outside gene matches: 6. The CDR3 has 16 residues. The chain's CDR3 is CASSPTSGGPYNEQFF. The CDR3 nucleotides are TGTGCCAGCAGTCCCACTAGCGGGGGCCCCTACAATGAGCAGTTCTTC.

The chain recombines TRBV7-9 with TRBJ1-3; TRBD1 matches at 7 bases. This CDR3 has 16 amino acids. The trim removed 4 bases at V and 8 bases at J, leaving 14 bases unmatched. Per the germline V gene, CDR1 is SEHNR and CDR2 is FQNEAQ (reference sequence). CDR3 DNA sequence: TGTGCCAGCAGCTCCTGGACAGGCGCAAGGCAGCACACCATATATTTT. It specifies CASSSWTGARQHTIYF.

The chain combines TRBV5-1 with TRBJ1-4; D is perhaps TRBD1 (6 bases). Trimming pared 4 bases from V and 3 bases from J, leaving 16 bases between. The CDR3 has 16 residues. The germline V gene has CDR1 SGHRS and CDR2 YFSETQ. CDR3 in DNA: TGCGCCAGCAGCCTACCGAGGGACACCGCTAATGAAAAACTGTTTTTT. The encoded protein is CASSLPRDTANEKLFF.